The 32 T cell receptor beta chains reported below all come from one sample, sequenced in a study of cytomegalovirus exposure and HLA in healthy donors. Assay: immunoSEQ multiplex PCR; the TCRdb copy retains only in-frame clones and omits some. Here the sample spans 140,000 or so clones, about nine tenths being singletons. The sequenced sample was PBMCs. These receptors were obtained from a young man in good health and CMV-seropositive.

The chain has TRBV28 and TRBJ2-1; D is perhaps TRBD2 (7 bases). This CDR3 has 15 amino acids. V dropped 1 base and J dropped 6 bases, with 13 bases sitting between them. The germline gives CDR1 MDHEN, CDR2 SYDVKM. The CDR3 region has the DNA TGTGCCAGCAGTTTATCGGCGGGGGCCGGCAATGAGCAGTTCTTC. Amino acids: CASSLSAGAGNEQFF.

The chain joins TRBV6-1 to TRBJ2-5; D is possibly TRBD2 (5 bases). CDR1 and CDR2 (germline): MNHNS, SASEGT. The CDR3 length is 11 residues. The germline V and J ends were trimmed by 8 bases and 3 bases, with 7 bases remaining between them. The chain's CDR3 is CASGLEETQYF. The CDR3, as DNA: TGTGCCAGCGGACTTGAAGAGACCCAGTACTTC.

The genes are TRBV27 and TRBJ1-2, with D perhaps TRBD1 (6 bases). Looked up from germline, CDR1 is MNHEY and CDR2 is SMNVEV (reference sequence). V lost 3 bases, J lost 3 bases, and 8 bases lay in between. The length of the CDR3 is 13 residues. As DNA, the CDR3 is TGTGCCAGCAGTTTTGCAGGGGACTATGGCTACACCTTC. This gives the protein CASSFAGDYGYTF.

The chain employs TRBV10-3 and TRBJ2-7; 9 bases match TRBD2. The CDR3 has 14 residues. V was pared by 4 bases and J by 2 bases, with 3 bases of the junction left unmatched. Germline CDR1 is ENHRY and CDR2 is SYGVKD. CDR3 DNA sequence: TGTGCCATCAGTGGACTAGCGGATACCTACGAGCAGTACTTC. Protein product: CAISGLADTYEQYF.

The CDR3: CASSLDRVGRDQYF. CDR3 nucleotide sequence: TGTGCCAGCAGCTTAGACAGGGTGGGCAGGGACCAGTACTTC. This chain joins TRBV7-8 and TRBJ2-5, with a weak D call TRBD1 (6 bases). CDR1 is SGHVS and CDR2 is FQNEAQ in the germline V gene. V lost 1 base to trimming and J lost 10 bases, with 16 bases between them. The CDR3 totals 14 residues.

This clone was seen only once. The chain carries TRBV6-5 and TRBJ2-3, with 11 bases aligning to TRBD2. V dropped 6 bases and J dropped 1; count of bases not matched to a gene: 3. The CDR3 runs to 15 residues. Germline values: CDR1 MNHEY, CDR2 SVGAGI. CDR3 nucleotides: TGTGCCAGCAGGACACTAGCGGGGGGCACAGATACGCAGTATTTT. This gives the protein CASRTLAGGTDTQYF.

The CDR3 coding sequence is TGTGCCAGCAGCATAGGACTAGCGATAACCGGGGAGCTGTTTTTT. Amino acids: CASSIGLAITGELFF. This chain links TRBV7-9 with TRBJ2-2; 9 bases line up with TRBD2. CDR1 and CDR2 (germline): SEHNR, FQNEAQ (reference sequence). V was pared by 5 bases and J by 5 bases, with 6 bases of the junction left unmatched. The CDR3 totals 15 residues.

This clone turned up a few times. The rearrangement links TRBV28 to TRBJ1-2, with 7 positions matching TRBD1. V lost 3 bases to trimming and J lost 8 bases; unmatched junction nucleotides: 6. This CDR3 is built from 13 residues. Germline lookup yields CDR1 MDHEN and CDR2 SYDVKM. The CDR3, as DNA: TGTGCCAGCAGTTTGGGGACAGAGGACGGCTACACCTTC. Residues: CASSLGTEDGYTF.

This clone came up once. CDR3 nucleotide sequence: TGTGCCAGCAGCTTAGGAGGTGACAGGCGGATCGAGCAGTACTTC. Residues: CASSLGGDRRIEQYF. V usage is TRBV13 and J usage is TRBJ2-7, with D possibly being TRBD1 (6 bases). V lost 0 bases and J lost 6, with 15 bases in between. CDR1 and CDR2 from the germline V gene are PRHDT and FYEKMQ (reference sequence). The CDR3 consists of 15 residues.

V is TRBV30 and J is TRBJ1-2, with TRBD1 as a possible D gene (5 bases). V dropped 8 bases and J dropped 1 base, with 23 bases sitting between them. The germline gives CDR1 GTSNPN, CDR2 SVGIG (reference sequence). CDR3 length equals 16 residues. The CDR3: CARISLPNRRNYGYTF. Written as DNA, the CDR3 is TGTGCCCGCATTTCCTTGCCGAACAGGCGTAACTATGGCTACACCTTC.

The chain uses TRBV18 and TRBJ1-5; D might be TRBD1 (5 bases). CDR1 KGHSH and CDR2 LQKENI come from the germline V gene. The CDR3 is 14 amino acids. Trimming took off 5 bases at V and 0 bases at J, with 8 bases between the two ends. CDR3 loop: CASSTQGSNQPQHF. In DNA form, the CDR3 reads TGTGCCAGCTCAACGCAGGGTAGCAATCAGCCCCAGCATTTT.

The chain has TRBV28 and TRBJ2-1; TRBD2 is a possible D gene (6 bases). Deletions cut 4 bases from V and 0 bases from J, with 7 bases between. This CDR3 region has 14 residues. CDR1 is MDHEN and CDR2 is SYDVKM in the germline V gene. The CDR3 nucleotides read TGTGCCAGCAGTTCCGGGAGCTCCTACAATGAGCAGTTCTTC. Its translation is CASSSGSSYNEQFF.

V and J are TRBV28 and TRBJ2-5, with 7 bases lining up with TRBD2. The germline CDR1 and CDR2 sequences are MDHEN and SYDVKM. The junction had 9 bases not matched to a gene; V was cut back by 4 bases and J by 7 bases. The CDR3 runs to 14 residues. CDR3 region: CASSSHSGRGTQYF. Written as DNA, the CDR3 is TGTGCCAGCAGTTCCCATAGTGGGAGGGGGACCCAGTACTTC.

The chain carries TRBV19 and TRBJ2-5; 8 bases are a match to TRBD1. This CDR3 has 13 amino acids. The germline CDR1 and CDR2 sequences are LNHDA and SQIVND (reference sequence). V was pared by 3 bases and J by 5 bases, with 2 bases of the junction left unmatched. The CDR3 DNA is TGTGCCAGTAGTATGGACAGGGTGGAGACCCAGTACTTC. Amino acids: CASSMDRVETQYF.

The CDR3 spells CASSPKTSGRDQETQYF. CDR3 sequence (DNA): TGTGCCAGCAGCCCGAAGACTAGCGGGAGAGATCAAGAGACCCAGTACTTC. The chain employs TRBV11-2 and TRBJ2-5, with 12 bases that match TRBD2. With V trimmed by 5 bases and J by 2 bases, 9 bases remained unmatched. The CDR3 has 17 amino acids. The germline CDR1 and CDR2 sequences are SGHAT and FQNNGV.

V usage is TRBV10-2 and J usage is TRBJ2-1; 10 bases map to TRBD2. CDR3 length equals 16 residues. With V trimmed by 11 bases and J by 9 bases, 19 bases remained unmatched. Looked up from germline, CDR1 is WSHSY and CDR2 is SAAADI. The DNA for the CDR3 is TGCGCCGCTGGGGCGTCTAGCGGGAGTAATTGGGGTGAGCAGTTCTTC. It is translated as CAAGASSGSNWGEQFF.

The CDR3 sequence: CASSQVMGAAEQYF. In nucleotides, the CDR3 is TGTGCCAGCAGCCAAGTAATGGGGGCGGCCGAGCAGTACTTC. The genes are TRBV14 and TRBJ2-7; D possibly corresponds to TRBD1 (6 bases). The CDR3 spans 14 residues. Germline CDR1 is SGHDN and CDR2 is FVKESK. Trimming pared 1 base from V and 6 bases from J, leaving 13 bases between.

This chain links TRBV10-3 with TRBJ1-6, with unresolved D. The V end lost 5 bases, the J end lost 7 bases, and 6 bases lay between the germline ends. CDR1 is ENHRY, CDR2 SYGVKD, per germline. The CDR3 runs 12 residues. In nucleotides, the CDR3 is TGTGCCATCAGTACTGCAAATTCACCCCTCCACTTT. It translates to CAISTANSPLHF.

The chain is built from TRBV27 and TRBJ2-5, with D unresolved. The CDR3 sequence is 16 residues long. Germline lookup yields CDR1 MNHEY and CDR2 SMNVEV (reference sequence). The germline V and J ends were trimmed by 0 bases and 0 bases, with 11 bases remaining between them. CDR3 in amino acids: CASSLSLGLYQETQYF. CDR3 bases: TGTGCCAGCAGTTTATCCCTGGGCCTGTACCAAGAGACCCAGTACTTC.

The V and J genes are TRBV30 and TRBJ2-5; D uncertain. The CDR3 has 15 residues. Trimming removed 5 bases from V and 3 bases from J, with 19 bases in between. Germline V gene lookup returns CDR1 GTSNPN and CDR2 SVGIG (reference sequence). The CDR3 region has the DNA TGTGCCTGGTCCAAAGAAACCATAGTAGAAGAGACCCAGTACTTC. Protein sequence: CAWSKETIVEETQYF.

The CDR3 DNA reads TGTGCCAGCAGCCACCCTCGGGGGGTCTTTGAAGCTTTCTTT. Amino acid sequence: CASSHPRGVFEAFF. The chain recombines TRBV7-9 with TRBJ1-1, with D perhaps TRBD1 (5 bases). The germline V gene encodes CDR1 SEHNR and CDR2 FQNEAQ (reference sequence). The CDR3 spans 14 residues. Trimming cost V 5 bases and J 7 bases, with 17 bases left between them. Using reference TRBV7-9 and TRBJ1-1 for the parts outside the CDR3, the full variable domain is DTGVSQNPRHKITKRGQNVTFRCDPISEHNRLYWYRQTLGQGPEFLTYFQNEAQLEKSRLLSDRFSAERPKGSFSTLEIQRTEQGDSAMYLCASSHPRGVFEAFFGQGTRLTVV.

The chain couples TRBV5-4 to TRBJ2-7, with 7 nucleotides matching TRBD2. The V segment lost 4 bases and the J segment 6 bases; nucleotides outside the gene matches: 13. CDR1 SGHNT and CDR2 YYREEE come from the germline V gene (reference sequence). The CDR3 is 15 amino acids. CDR3 nucleotides: TGTGCCAGCAGCCCAACGGGGGGAGGGAGCCTCGAGCAGTACTTC. Translated: CASSPTGGGSLEQYF.

V is TRBV9 and J is TRBJ2-3, with D possibly matching TRBD2 (5 bases). Trimming took off 3 bases at V and 1 base at J, with 12 bases between the two ends. Per germline, CDR1 SGDLS and CDR2 YYNGEE. The CDR3 has 15 residues. Here the CDR3 reads CASSGERSRTDTQYF. The CDR3 nucleotides are TGTGCCAGCAGCGGGGAGCGGAGTCGCACAGATACGCAGTATTTT.

V is TRBV5-4 and J is TRBJ1-2; TRBD1 aligns across 11 bases. The CDR3 covers 15 residues. J gave up 5 bases and V 3 bases, and 6 bases lay outside the gene matches. Per the germline V gene, CDR1 is SGHNT and CDR2 is YYREEE (reference sequence). The CDR3 is CASSSDRGRRYGYTF. CDR3 bases: TGTGCCAGCAGCTCGGACAGGGGGCGCAGATATGGCTACACCTTC.

This clone has just one count. The rearrangement links TRBV13 to TRBJ2-3; D is unclear. Germline CDR1 is PRHDT and CDR2 is FYEKMQ (reference sequence). This CDR3 spans 13 amino acids. Trimming removed 5 bases from V and 5 bases from J, with 11 bases in between. The CDR3 loop is CASSPPHEDTQYF. CDR3 coding DNA: TGTGCCAGCAGCCCGCCACATGAAGATACGCAGTATTTT.

The genes are TRBV9 and TRBJ1-3; maybe TRBD1 (5 bases). The V gene's germline CDR1 is SGDLS and CDR2 YYNGEE. V was cut by 3 bases and J by 0 bases, with 13 bases left in between. There are 16 residues in the CDR3. DNA for the CDR3: TGTGCCAGCAGCGGACAAGGGGCAACCTCTGGAAACACCATATATTTT. Translating it yields CASSGQGATSGNTIYF. The complete variable domain, with remaining parts taken from reference TRBV9 and TRBJ1-3, reads DSGVTQTPKHLITATGQRVTLRCSPRSGDLSVYWYQQSLDQGLQFLIQYYNGEERAKGNILERFSAQQFPDLHSELNLSSLELGDSALYFCASSGQGATSGNTIYFGEGSWLTVV.

This rearrangement joins TRBV5-4 to TRBJ2-5, with 8 bases that match TRBD2. Germline CDR1 SGHNT, CDR2 YYREEE (reference sequence). This CDR3 spans 16 amino acids. Germline trimming cut 3 bases from V and 4 bases from J; bases unmatched to any gene: 11. The CDR3 DNA is TGTGCCAGCAGCTGGGCAGCGGGAGAGGGAGGAGAGACCCAGTACTTC. Translation: CASSWAAGEGGETQYF.

The chain uses TRBV9 and TRBJ2-2, with D perhaps matching TRBD1 (6 bases). Germline V gives CDR1 SGDLS, CDR2 YYNGEE. The CDR3 covers 15 residues. Trimming pared 4 bases from V and 6 bases from J, leaving 16 bases between. This CDR3 reads CASSRDTPNSGELFF. For the CDR3, the DNA is TGTGCCAGCAGCAGGGACACCCCCAATTCCGGGGAGCTGTTTTTT.

This chain links TRBV30 with TRBJ2-3; 9 bases align to TRBD1. Germline V gives CDR1 GTSNPN, CDR2 SVGIG (reference sequence). V was clipped by 1 base and J by 0 bases; unmatched bases: 14. CDR3 size: 19 residues. The CDR3 loop is CAWSGDKWGQGTSTDTQYF. The DNA of the CDR3 is TGTGCCTGGAGTGGGGATAAGTGGGGACAGGGCACTAGCACAGATACGCAGTATTTT.

V and J are TRBV6-6 and TRBJ2-7; D uncertain. CDR3 size: 13 residues. Germline V lookup: CDR1 MNHNY, CDR2 SVGAGI (reference sequence). Between the trimmed V and J ends, which lost 4 bases and 6 bases, there was a span of 13 bases. In nucleotides, the CDR3 is TGTGCCAGCAGTTCTGCTCGCTGGAGCGAGCAGTACTTC. Protein product: CASSSARWSEQYF.

The V call is TRBV4-1, the J call TRBJ2-2; a weak D match, TRBD2 (6 bases). The CDR3 is 16 residues long. Deletions cut 0 bases from V and 6 bases from J, with 14 bases between. Germline V gene lookup returns CDR1 MGHRA and CDR2 YSYEKL. The CDR3 region has the DNA TGCGCCAGCAGCCAAGAGGGGACGGGACTGCCCGGGGAGCTGTTTTTT. Translated, it gives CASSQEGTGLPGELFF.

The chain uses TRBV13 and TRBJ2-2; maybe TRBD2 (5 bases). Trimming cost V 2 bases and J 4 bases, with 8 bases left between them. The CDR3 is made up of 14 amino acids. Germline V gene data show CDR1 as PRHDT and CDR2 as FYEKMQ (reference sequence). Written as DNA, the CDR3 is TGTGCCAGCAGCTTAAAGAGGGTCACCGGGGAGCTGTTTTTT. Translation: CASSLKRVTGELFF. The whole variable domain, filled in from reference TRBV13 and TRBJ2-2, reads AAGVIQSPRHLIKEKRETATLKCYPIPRHDTVYWYQQGPGQDPQFLISFYEKMQSDKGSIPDRFSAQQFSDYHSELNMSSLELGDSALYFCASSLKRVTGELFFGEGSRLTVL.